Each of the 17 T cell receptor beta chains below was sequenced from the same sample in a study of OX40 agonist ivuxolimab in advanced cancers. Here immunoSEQ multiplex PCR was the method, and the copy in TCRdb shows in-frame clones only, minus some. This sample carries 81,000 or so clones, approximately 90% of them seen once, and the ten largest clones take more than 0.45%. The sample was CD4+ or CD8+ T cells sorted from blood, taken in a trial of the OX40 agonist ivuxolimab. Every receptor here comes from an adult with an advanced solid tumor such as melanoma, head and neck, liver or kidney cancer.

The chain couples TRBV29-1 to TRBJ2-2, with D unresolved. Per the germline V gene, CDR1 is SQVTM and CDR2 is ANQGSEA. Trimming stripped 6 bases from V and 6 bases from J, with 14 bases between. The CDR3 runs 13 residues. In nucleotides, the CDR3 is TGCAGCGTGCAAGCTGGCAGTGCCGGGGAGCTGTTTTTT. Protein product: CSVQAGSAGELFF.

The chain uses TRBV6-5 and TRBJ1-2, with D possibly TRBD1 on 5 matching bases. CDR1 MNHEY and CDR2 SVGAGI come from the germline V gene. The V and J ends lost 7 bases and 2 bases respectively, with 11 bases between them. The CDR3 is 13 residues long. CDR3 loop: CASKEQENYGYTF. The CDR3 DNA reads TGTGCCAGCAAGGAACAGGAAAACTATGGCTACACCTTC.

J is TRBJ2-5 and V is TRBV5-6; D may be TRBD1 (6 bases). This CDR3 is built from 15 residues. V lost 0 bases and J 4 bases, leaving 13 bases between the germline ends. Germline V gives CDR1 SGHDT, CDR2 YYEEEE. This CDR3 reads CASSLAGTPVETQYF. The CDR3 region has the DNA TGTGCCAGCAGCTTGGCCGGGACACCCGTAGAGACCCAGTACTTC.

The V and J genes are TRBV5-1 and TRBJ2-7; tentatively, D is TRBD1 (6 bases). The germline V gene encodes CDR1 SGHRS and CDR2 YFSETQ. The CDR3 extends over 14 amino acids. V was pared by 5 bases and J by 0 bases, with 12 bases between. The CDR3 nucleotides read TGCGCCAGCAGGGGGACAAGTAGCTCCTACGAGCAGTACTTC. Amino acids: CASRGTSSSYEQYF.

The chain carries TRBV19 and TRBJ2-7; D is perhaps TRBD1 (5 bases). Looked up from germline, CDR1 is LNHDA and CDR2 is SQIVND (reference sequence). The CDR3 loop spans 15 amino acids. The ends were cut back, 5 bases at V and 0 bases at J, with 14 bases in the middle. In DNA, the CDR3 is TGTGCCAGTAGTCCGGGCAGGGCCATCTCCTACGAGCAGTACTTC. Translating gives CASSPGRAISYEQYF.

The chain recombines TRBV2 with TRBJ2-3; D perhaps matches TRBD2 (5 bases). This CDR3 is 14 amino acids long. CDR1 and CDR2 from the germline V gene are SNHLY and FYNNEI. Trimming removed 6 bases from V and 3 bases from J, with 13 bases in between. The CDR3 DNA reads as TGTGCCAGCAGCCGCACTAGTGCTACAGATACGCAGTATTTT. It specifies CASSRTSATDTQYF. The whole variable domain, remainder taken from reference TRBV2 and TRBJ2-3, is EPEVTQTPSHQVTQMGQEVILRCVPISNHLYFYWYRQILGQKVEFLVSFYNNEISEKSEIFDDQFSVERPDGSNFTLKIRSTKLEDSAMYFCASSRTSATDTQYFGPGTRLTVL.

J is TRBJ2-2 and V is TRBV18; TRBD1 matches at 7 bases. The germline CDR1 and CDR2 sequences are KGHSH and LQKENI. V shed 6 bases and J 0 bases; nucleotides not matched to a gene: 7. The CDR3 extends over 16 amino acids. The CDR3, as DNA: TGTGCCAGCTCCTCGACAGGGATGACGAACACCGGGGAGCTGTTTTTT. Amino acids: CASSSTGMTNTGELFF.

V gene TRBV27 combines with J gene TRBJ2-2; possible D gene TRBD2, 5 bases. V was trimmed by 0 bases and J by 3 bases, leaving 5 bases between them. The CDR3 spans 14 residues. The V gene's germline CDR1 is MNHEY and CDR2 SMNVEV (reference sequence). CDR3 nucleotide sequence: TGTGCCAGCAGTTTATCGGACTACACCGGGGAGCTGTTTTTT. Encoded protein: CASSLSDYTGELFF.

V usage is TRBV29-1 and J usage is TRBJ2-7; 12 bases are a match to TRBD1. Trimming took 4 bases from V and 4 from J; bases not matched to a gene: 2. The CDR3 loop spans 13 amino acids. Per germline, CDR1 SQVTM and CDR2 ANQGSEA. The CDR3 sequence is CSVGDRGLYEQYF. CDR3 DNA: TGCAGCGTTGGGGACAGGGGGCTTTACGAGCAGTACTTC.

The chain employs TRBV5-6 and TRBJ2-7; D tentatively reads TRBD1 or TRBD2 (6 bases each). The V end was cut by 1 base, the J end by 2 bases, with 10 bases between. This CDR3 contains 14 residues. Per germline, CDR1 SGHDT and CDR2 YYEEEE. The CDR3 is CASSLLRGAYEQYF. The CDR3, as DNA: TGTGCCAGCAGCTTGTTGAGGGGGGCCTACGAGCAGTACTTC.

The rearrangement joins TRBV7-3 to TRBJ1-1; D remains unclear. This CDR3 has 14 residues. Trimming pared 3 bases from V and 3 bases from J, leaving 11 bases between. Germline lookup yields CDR1 SGHTA and CDR2 FQGTGA. CDR3 bases: TGTGCCAGCAGCTTGGAAAGAGGGTACACTGAAGCTTTCTTT. Residues: CASSLERGYTEAFF.

This chain joins TRBV12-5 and TRBJ2-5, with D possibly called TRBD1 or TRBD2 (5 bases each). Germline lookup yields CDR1 LGHNT and CDR2 FRNRAP. This CDR3 contains 16 residues. V was pared by 7 bases and J by 3 bases, with 21 bases between. The CDR3 DNA sequence: TGTGCTAGTGCCGAGGGTAGGGGAAGTTACGAAGAGACCCAGTACTTC. Translation: CASAEGRGSYEETQYF.

V and J are TRBV9 and TRBJ2-1, with D hard to call. The CDR3 has 15 residues. Germline CDR1 reads SGDLS; CDR2 reads YYNGEE. Trimming removed 3 bases at V and 2 bases at J, with 12 bases between. This CDR3 reads CASSGHSSAYNEQFF. The CDR3 DNA sequence: TGTGCCAGCAGCGGACACAGTTCGGCCTACAATGAGCAGTTCTTC.

The V and J genes are TRBV5-1 and TRBJ1-2; D is unresolved. The germline V gene encodes CDR1 SGHRS and CDR2 YFSETQ. V dropped 4 bases and J dropped 7 bases, with 17 bases sitting between them. The CDR3 runs to 14 residues. Here the CDR3 reads CASSPAGGVGGYTF. The CDR3 DNA reads as TGCGCCAGCAGCCCCGCGGGTGGGGTAGGTGGCTACACCTTC. Together with reference TRBV5-1 and TRBJ1-2, the CDR3 gives the full variable domain: KAGVTQTPRYLIKTRGQQVTLSCSPISGHRSVSWYQQTPGQGLQFLFEYFSETQRNKGNFPGRFSGRQFSNSRSEMNVSTLELGDSALYLCASSPAGGVGGYTFGSGTRLTVV.

CDR3 protein: CASSLAWGAGKPYGYTF. In DNA, the CDR3 is TGTGCCAGCAGCTTGGCCTGGGGGGCAGGGAAGCCTTATGGCTACACCTTC. The chain employs TRBV5-6 and TRBJ1-2; tentative D call: TRBD1 (6 bases). V was cut by 0 bases and J by 5 bases, with 20 bases left in between. From germline, CDR1 is SGHDT and CDR2 YYEEEE. The CDR3 extends over 17 amino acids.

The chain recombines TRBV9 with TRBJ2-3; a weak D match, TRBD1 (6 bases). The V gene lost 0 bases and the J gene lost 4 bases, with 15 bases spanning the gap. The CDR3 sequence is 16 residues long. Germline assignment: CDR1 SGDLS and CDR2 YYNGEE. CDR3 sequence: CASSVGALRTADTQYF. The CDR3 bases are TGTGCCAGCAGCGTAGGAGCGTTGAGGACAGCAGATACGCAGTATTTT.

This clone was recorded a few times. V usage is TRBV18 and J usage is TRBJ1-2; D possibly corresponds to TRBD1 (6 bases). Deletions cut 2 bases from V and 3 bases from J, with 10 bases between. Germline CDR1 is KGHSH and CDR2 is LQKENI. CDR3 length equals 14 residues. The CDR3 spells CASSPGYRDYGYTF. The CDR3, as DNA: TGTGCCAGCTCACCAGGCTACAGGGACTATGGCTACACCTTC.